This paragraph covers one TCR beta chain sequence. This sample was taken from a study of response to subunit inactivated influenza vaccine. The ends lost 3 bases at V and 0 bases at J; junction bases unmatched: 2. Germline CDR1 is SGHRS and CDR2 is YFSETQ. The CDR3 sequence is 16 residues long. TCRdb independently ran MiXCR on the RT-PCR reads; one entry per CDR3 protein. The sample yields 500,000 to 600,000 distinct CDR3 sequences, roughly 12% seen once. The sequences come from PBMCs from blood, collected on the day of vaccination. V gene TRBV5-1 combines with J gene TRBJ2-3; TRBD2 matches 12 bases. This sequence originates from a man aged 45-65 years who received an inactivated influenza vaccine. This chain's CDR3 is CASSSSGGVSTDTQYF. The CDR3 DNA follows: TGCGCCAGCAGCTCTAGCGGGGGGGTTAGCACAGATACGCAGTATTTT.